This TCR beta chain derives from a study of blood T cell repertoires in COVID-19. Clones were sequenced by immunoSEQ multiplex PCR, and TCRdb holds only the in-frame ones, with some missing. The data contain a few hundred thousand clones, 70% to 90% of them seen just once; the ten biggest clones take up 6% to 6.5%. Germline V CDR1 and CDR2: SGHNT, YENEEA. CDR3 size: 15 residues. The J segment lost 3 bases and the V segment lost 1 base, leaving 2 bases of the junction unmatched. Sequencing input: peripheral blood. The V gene is TRBV11-3, the J gene TRBJ2-1, with TRBD1 matching over 8 bases. This TCR was recovered from a woman aged 25 to 39 with COVID-19, enrolled during active disease. The DNA of the CDR3 is TGTGCCAGCAGCTTAGGGACAGGGATCTACAATGAGCAGTTCTTC. Encoded protein: CASSLGTGIYNEQFF.